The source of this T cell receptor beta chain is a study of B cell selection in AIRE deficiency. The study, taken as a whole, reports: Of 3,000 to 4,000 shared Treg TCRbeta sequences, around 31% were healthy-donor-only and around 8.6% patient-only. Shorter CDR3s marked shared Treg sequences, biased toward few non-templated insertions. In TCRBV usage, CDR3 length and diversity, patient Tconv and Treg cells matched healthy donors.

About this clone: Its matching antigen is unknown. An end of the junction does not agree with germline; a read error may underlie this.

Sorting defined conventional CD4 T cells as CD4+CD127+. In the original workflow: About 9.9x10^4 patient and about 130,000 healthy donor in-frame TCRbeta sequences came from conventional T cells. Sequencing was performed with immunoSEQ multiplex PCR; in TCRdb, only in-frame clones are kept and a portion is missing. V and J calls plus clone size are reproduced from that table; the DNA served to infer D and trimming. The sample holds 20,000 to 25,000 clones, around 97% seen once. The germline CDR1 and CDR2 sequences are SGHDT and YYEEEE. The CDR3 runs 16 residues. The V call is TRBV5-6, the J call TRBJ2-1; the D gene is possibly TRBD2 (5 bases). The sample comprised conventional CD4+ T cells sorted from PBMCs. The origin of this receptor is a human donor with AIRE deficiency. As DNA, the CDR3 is TGTGCCAGCAGGTTGGACTCCGGATCCCTTTACAATGAGCAGTTCTTC. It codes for CASRLDSGSLYNEQFF.